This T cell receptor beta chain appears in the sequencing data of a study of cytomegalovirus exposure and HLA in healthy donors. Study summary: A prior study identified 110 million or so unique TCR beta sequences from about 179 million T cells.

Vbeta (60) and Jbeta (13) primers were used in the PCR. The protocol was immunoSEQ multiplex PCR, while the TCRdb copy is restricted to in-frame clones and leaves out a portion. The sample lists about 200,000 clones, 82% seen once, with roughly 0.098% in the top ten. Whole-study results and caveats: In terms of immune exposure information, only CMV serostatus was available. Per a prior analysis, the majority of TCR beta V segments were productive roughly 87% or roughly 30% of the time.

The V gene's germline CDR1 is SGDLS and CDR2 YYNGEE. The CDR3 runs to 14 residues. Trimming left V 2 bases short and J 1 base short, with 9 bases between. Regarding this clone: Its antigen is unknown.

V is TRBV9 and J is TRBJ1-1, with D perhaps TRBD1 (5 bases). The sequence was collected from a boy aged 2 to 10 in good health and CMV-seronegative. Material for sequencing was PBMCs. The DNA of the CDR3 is TGTGCCAGCAGCGTCTCACAGGCGAACACTGAAGCTTTCTTT. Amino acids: CASSVSQANTEAFF.